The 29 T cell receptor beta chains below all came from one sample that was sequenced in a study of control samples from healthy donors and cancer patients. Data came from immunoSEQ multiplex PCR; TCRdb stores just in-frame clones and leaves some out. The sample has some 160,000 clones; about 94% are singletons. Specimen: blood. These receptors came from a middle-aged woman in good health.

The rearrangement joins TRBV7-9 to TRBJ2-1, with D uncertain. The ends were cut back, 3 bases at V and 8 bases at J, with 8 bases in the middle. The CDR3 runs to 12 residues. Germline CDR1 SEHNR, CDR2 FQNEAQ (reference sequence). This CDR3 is CASSFEVDEQFF. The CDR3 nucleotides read TGTGCCAGCAGCTTTGAGGTGGATGAGCAGTTCTTC.

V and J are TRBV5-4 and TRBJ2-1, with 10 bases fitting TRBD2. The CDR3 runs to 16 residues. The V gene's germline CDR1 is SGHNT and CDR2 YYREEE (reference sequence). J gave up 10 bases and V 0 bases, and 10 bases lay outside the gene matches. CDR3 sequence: CASSLAASGGSGEQFF. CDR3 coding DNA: TGTGCCAGCAGCTTGGCCGCTAGCGGGGGCTCTGGGGAGCAGTTCTTC.

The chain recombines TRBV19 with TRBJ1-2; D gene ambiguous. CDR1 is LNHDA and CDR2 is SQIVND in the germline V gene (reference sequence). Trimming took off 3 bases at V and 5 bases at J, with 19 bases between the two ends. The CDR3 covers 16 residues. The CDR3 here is CASSIPVGLSKYGYTF. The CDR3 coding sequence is TGTGCCAGTAGTATTCCCGTTGGCTTATCAAAGTATGGCTACACCTTC.

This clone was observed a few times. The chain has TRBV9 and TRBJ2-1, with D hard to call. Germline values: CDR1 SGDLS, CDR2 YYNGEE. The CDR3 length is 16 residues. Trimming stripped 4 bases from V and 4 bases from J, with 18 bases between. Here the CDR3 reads CASSTETFSPYNEQFF. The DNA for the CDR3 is TGTGCCAGCAGCACGGAGACTTTTTCCCCTTACAATGAGCAGTTCTTC.

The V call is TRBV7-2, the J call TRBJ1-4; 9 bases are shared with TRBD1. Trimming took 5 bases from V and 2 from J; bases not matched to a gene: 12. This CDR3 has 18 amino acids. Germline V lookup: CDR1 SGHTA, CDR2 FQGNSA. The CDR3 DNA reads TGTGCCAGCAGCAGAAAACTACAGGGGGCTTTTACTAATGAAAAACTGTTTTTT. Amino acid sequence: CASSRKLQGAFTNEKLFF.

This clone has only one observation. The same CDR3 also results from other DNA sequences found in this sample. The CDR3 region is CASSPRGPSGNTIYF. In DNA, the CDR3 is TGTGCCAGCAGCCCCCGAGGGCCATCTGGAAACACCATATATTTT. The chain links TRBV7-2 to TRBJ1-3; D is undetermined. Germline CDR1 and CDR2: SGHTA and FQGNSA. CDR3 length: 15 amino acids. V lost 5 bases and J 1 base, leaving 12 bases between the germline ends.

CDR3 residues: CAASGRPRGTGELFF. CDR3 sequence (DNA): TGTGCCGCGAGCGGGCGCCCGCGAGGCACCGGGGAGCTGTTTTTT. The chain joins TRBV30 to TRBJ2-2, with D perhaps TRBD2 (6 bases). The CDR3 runs to 15 residues. V dropped 8 bases and J dropped 4 bases, with 20 bases sitting between them. CDR1 GTSNPN and CDR2 SVGIG come from the germline V gene (reference sequence).

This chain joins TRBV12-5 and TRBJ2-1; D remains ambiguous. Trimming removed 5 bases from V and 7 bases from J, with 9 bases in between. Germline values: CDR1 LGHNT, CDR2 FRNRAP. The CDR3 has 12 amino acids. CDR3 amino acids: CASGPPWNEQFF. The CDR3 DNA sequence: TGTGCTAGTGGTCCCCCTTGGAATGAGCAGTTCTTC.

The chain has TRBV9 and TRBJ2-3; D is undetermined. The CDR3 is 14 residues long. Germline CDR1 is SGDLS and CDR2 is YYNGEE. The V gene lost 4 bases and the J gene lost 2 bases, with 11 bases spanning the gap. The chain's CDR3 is CASSQTRATDTQYF. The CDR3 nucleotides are TGTGCCAGCAGCCAGACACGGGCCACAGATACGCAGTATTTT.

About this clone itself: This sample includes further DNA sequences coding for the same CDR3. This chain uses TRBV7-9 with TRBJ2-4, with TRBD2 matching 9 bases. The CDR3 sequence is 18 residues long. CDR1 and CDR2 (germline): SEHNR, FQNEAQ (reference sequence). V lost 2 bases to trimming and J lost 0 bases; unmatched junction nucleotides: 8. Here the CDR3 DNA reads TGTGCCAGCAGCTTAAGGAGCGGGGGGTTTTTAGCCAAAAACATTCAGTACTTC. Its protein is CASSLRSGGFLAKNIQYF.

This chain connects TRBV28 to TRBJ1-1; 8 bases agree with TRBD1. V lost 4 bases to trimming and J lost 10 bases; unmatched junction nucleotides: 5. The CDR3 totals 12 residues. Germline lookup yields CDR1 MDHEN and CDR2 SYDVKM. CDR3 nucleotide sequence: TGTGCCAGCAGTTCACAGGGGGTGGGAGCTTTCTTT. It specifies CASSSQGVGAFF.

The CDR3 region is CSASGTGGTGELFF. CDR3 nucleotide sequence: TGCAGTGCTAGTGGGACAGGGGGAACCGGGGAGCTGTTTTTT. The chain has TRBV20-1 and TRBJ2-2, with 11 bases aligning to TRBD1. V dropped 3 bases and J dropped 5; count of bases not matched to a gene: 2. The length of the CDR3 is 14 residues. CDR1 is DFQATT and CDR2 is SNEGSKA in the germline V gene (reference sequence).

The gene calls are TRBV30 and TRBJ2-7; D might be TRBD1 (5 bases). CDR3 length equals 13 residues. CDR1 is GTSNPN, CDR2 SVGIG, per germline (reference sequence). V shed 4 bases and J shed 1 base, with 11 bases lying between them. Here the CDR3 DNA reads TGTGCCTGGAAGGAAAGGGGATCCTACGAGCAGTACTTC. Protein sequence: CAWKERGSYEQYF.

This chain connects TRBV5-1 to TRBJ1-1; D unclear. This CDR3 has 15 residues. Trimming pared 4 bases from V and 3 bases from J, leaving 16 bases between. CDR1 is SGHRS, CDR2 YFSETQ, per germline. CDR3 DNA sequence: TGCGCCAGCAGCCCGCAGTCCCCGGGCGACACTGAAGCTTTCTTT. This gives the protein CASSPQSPGDTEAFF. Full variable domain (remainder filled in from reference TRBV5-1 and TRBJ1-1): KAGVTQTPRYLIKTRGQQVTLSCSPISGHRSVSWYQQTPGQGLQFLFEYFSETQRNKGNFPGRFSGRQFSNSRSEMNVSTLELGDSALYLCASSPQSPGDTEAFFGQGTRLTVV.

The chain's CDR3 is CASSLVGDSTDTQYF. For the CDR3, the DNA is TGTGCCAGCAGCTTAGTGGGGGATAGCACAGATACGCAGTATTTT. The genes are TRBV7-2 and TRBJ2-3; D is perhaps TRBD1 or TRBD2 (5 bases each). This CDR3 comprises 15 residues. Trimming removed 1 base at V and 0 bases at J, with 8 bases between. Germline CDR1 reads SGHTA; CDR2 reads FQGNSA.

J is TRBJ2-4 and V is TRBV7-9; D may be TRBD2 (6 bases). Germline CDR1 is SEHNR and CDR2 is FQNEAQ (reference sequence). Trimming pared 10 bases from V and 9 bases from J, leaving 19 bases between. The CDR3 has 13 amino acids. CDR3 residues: CATTLEGFGIQYF. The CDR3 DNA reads TGTGCCACCACCCTGGAGGGGTTCGGCATTCAGTACTTC.

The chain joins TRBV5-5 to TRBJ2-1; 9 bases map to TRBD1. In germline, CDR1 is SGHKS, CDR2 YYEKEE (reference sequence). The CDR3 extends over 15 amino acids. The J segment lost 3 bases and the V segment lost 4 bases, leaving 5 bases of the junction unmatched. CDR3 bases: TGTGCCAGCAGCCCGGGACAGGGTTACTACAATGAGCAGTTCTTC. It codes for CASSPGQGYYNEQFF.

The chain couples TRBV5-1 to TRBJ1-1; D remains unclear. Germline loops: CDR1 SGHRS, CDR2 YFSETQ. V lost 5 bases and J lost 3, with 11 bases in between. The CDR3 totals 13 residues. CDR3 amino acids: CASRSNSHTEAFF. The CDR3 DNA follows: TGCGCCAGCAGAAGTAACAGTCACACTGAAGCTTTCTTT.

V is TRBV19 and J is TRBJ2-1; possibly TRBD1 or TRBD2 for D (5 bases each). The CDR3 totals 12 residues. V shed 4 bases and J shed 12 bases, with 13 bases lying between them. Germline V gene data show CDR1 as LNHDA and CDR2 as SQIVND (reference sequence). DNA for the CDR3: TGTGCCAGTAGTAGGGGTGGGGGACCGCAGTTCTTC. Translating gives CASSRGGGPQFF.

CDR3 residues: CANTESDTGELFF. CDR3 sequence (DNA): TGTGCCAACACAGAGAGTGACACCGGGGAGCTGTTTTTT. V is TRBV10-3 and J is TRBJ2-2; no firm D call. The length of the CDR3 is 13 residues. The germline V and J ends were trimmed by 10 bases and 3 bases, with 12 bases remaining between them. In germline, CDR1 is ENHRY, CDR2 SYGVKD.

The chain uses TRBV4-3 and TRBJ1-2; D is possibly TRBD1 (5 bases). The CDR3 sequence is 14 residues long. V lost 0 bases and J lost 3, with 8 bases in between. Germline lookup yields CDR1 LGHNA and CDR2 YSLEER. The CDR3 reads CASSQDLGDYGYTF. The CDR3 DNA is TGCGCCAGCAGCCAAGATCTGGGGGACTATGGCTACACCTTC.

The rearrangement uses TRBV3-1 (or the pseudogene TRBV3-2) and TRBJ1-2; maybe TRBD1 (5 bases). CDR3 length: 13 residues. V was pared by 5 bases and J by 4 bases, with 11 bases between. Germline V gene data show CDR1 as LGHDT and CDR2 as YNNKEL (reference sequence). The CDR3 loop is CASSVAGAYGYTF. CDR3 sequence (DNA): TGTGCCAGCAGCGTGGCCGGGGCCTATGGCTACACCTTC.

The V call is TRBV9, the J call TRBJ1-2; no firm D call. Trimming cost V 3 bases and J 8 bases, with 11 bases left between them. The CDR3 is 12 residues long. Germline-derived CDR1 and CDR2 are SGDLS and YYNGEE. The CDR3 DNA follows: TGTGCCAGCAGCGGCCAGTCACGCGGCTACACCTTC. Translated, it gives CASSGQSRGYTF.

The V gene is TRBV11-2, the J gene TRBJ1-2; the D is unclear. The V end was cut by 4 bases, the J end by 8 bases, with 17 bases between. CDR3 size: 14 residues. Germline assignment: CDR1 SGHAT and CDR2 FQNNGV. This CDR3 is CASSSRTLQRGYTF. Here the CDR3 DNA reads TGTGCCAGCAGCTCGAGGACTCTTCAGAGGGGCTACACCTTC.

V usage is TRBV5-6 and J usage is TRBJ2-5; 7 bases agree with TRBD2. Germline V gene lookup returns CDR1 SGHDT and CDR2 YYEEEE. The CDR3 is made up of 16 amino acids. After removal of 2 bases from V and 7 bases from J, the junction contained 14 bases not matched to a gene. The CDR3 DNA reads TGTGCCAGCAGCTTCCTAAAGCGGGGAGGGCAGGGGACCCAGTACTTC. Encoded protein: CASSFLKRGGQGTQYF.

Here the CDR3 DNA reads TGTGCCAGCAGTTTATTTCCTGGGGGACGGGGCGGGACTGAAGCTTTCTTT. Its translation is CASSLFPGGRGGTEAFF. This rearrangement joins TRBV27 to TRBJ1-1, with a possible D match to TRBD1 (5 bases). In germline, CDR1 is MNHEY, CDR2 SMNVEV (reference sequence). This CDR3 has 17 residues. Trimming took off 1 base at V and 5 bases at J, with 20 bases between the two ends.

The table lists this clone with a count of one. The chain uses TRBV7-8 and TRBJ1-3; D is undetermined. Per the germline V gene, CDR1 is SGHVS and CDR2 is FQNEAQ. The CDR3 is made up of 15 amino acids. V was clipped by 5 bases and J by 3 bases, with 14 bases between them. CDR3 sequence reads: CASSLRVASGNTIYF. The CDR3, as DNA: TGTGCCAGCAGCCTTCGGGTGGCGAGTGGAAACACCATATATTTT.

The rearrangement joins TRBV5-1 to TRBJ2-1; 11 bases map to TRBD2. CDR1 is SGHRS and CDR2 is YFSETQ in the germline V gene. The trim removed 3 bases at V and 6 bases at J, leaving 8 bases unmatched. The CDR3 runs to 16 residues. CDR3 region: CASSSDTSGSFNEQFF. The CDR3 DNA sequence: TGCGCCAGCAGCTCCGACACTAGCGGGAGTTTCAATGAGCAGTTCTTC.

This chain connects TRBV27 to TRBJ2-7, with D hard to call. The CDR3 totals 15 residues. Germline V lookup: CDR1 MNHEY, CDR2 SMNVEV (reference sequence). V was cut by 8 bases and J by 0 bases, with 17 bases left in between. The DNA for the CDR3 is TGTGCCAGCCGAATTATGGACGGCAACTCCTACGAGCAGTACTTC. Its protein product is CASRIMDGNSYEQYF.